The next 9 T cell receptor beta chains were all read from a single sample in a study of T cell responses to AZD1222 COVID-19 vaccine. Sequenced by immunoSEQ multiplex PCR; TCRdb stores in-frame clones only, minus some. This repertoire shows some 100,000 clones, roughly 86% found once; its top ten account for around 9.6%. Specimen: peripheral blood, collected 28 days after the second AZD1222 dose. These TCRs come from an adult who received the AZD1222 COVID-19 vaccine.

This chain uses TRBV11-1 with TRBJ2-7, with TRBD2 identical over 7 bases. V trimming: 2 bases; J trimming: 4 bases; junction bases outside the gene matches: 5. Germline CDR1 and CDR2: SGHAT and FQDESV (reference sequence). The CDR3 is 14 residues long. CDR3 residues: CASSLRSGLYEQYF. Written as DNA, the CDR3 is TGTGCCAGCAGCTTACGTAGCGGGTTATACGAGCAGTACTTC.

V usage is TRBV7-9 and J usage is TRBJ2-5; TRBD1 is a possible D gene (5 bases). V gave up 5 bases and J gave up 0 bases, with 10 bases separating them. Germline V gene data show CDR1 as SEHNR and CDR2 as FQNEAQ (reference sequence). The length of the CDR3 is 14 residues. The CDR3 is CASSIRQNQETQYF. CDR3 coding DNA: TGTGCCAGCAGCATCAGACAGAACCAAGAGACCCAGTACTTC.

The chain combines TRBV9 with TRBJ1-1; D is unclear. The CDR3 spans 14 residues. In germline, CDR1 is SGDLS, CDR2 YYNGEE. The V end lost 3 bases, the J end lost 5 bases, and 14 bases lay between the germline ends. This chain's CDR3 is CASSAQKVFTEAFF. CDR3 DNA sequence: TGTGCCAGCAGCGCTCAAAAGGTTTTTACTGAAGCTTTCTTT.

DNA of the CDR3: TGTGCCAGCAGAGACGGGACAGGTTTCTACGAGCAGTACTTC. It yields the protein CASRDGTGFYEQYF. The chain carries TRBV6-5 and TRBJ2-7, with 8 bases lining up with TRBD1. Per the germline V gene, CDR1 is MNHEY and CDR2 is SVGAGI. The CDR3 has 14 amino acids. V trimming: 6 bases; J trimming: 3 bases; junction bases outside the gene matches: 7.

The J gene is TRBJ2-2, the V gene TRBV9, with D hard to call. Trimming pared 4 bases from V and 0 bases from J, leaving 7 bases between. The CDR3 loop spans 14 amino acids. From germline, CDR1 is SGDLS and CDR2 YYNGEE. This CDR3 reads CASSPRSNTGELFF. The CDR3 DNA follows: TGTGCCAGCAGCCCCCGGTCGAACACCGGGGAGCTGTTTTTT.

The chain employs TRBV10-2 and TRBJ2-1; no clear D. Germline V lookup: CDR1 WSHSY, CDR2 SAAADI. This CDR3 spans 11 amino acids. Between the trimmed V and J ends, which lost 2 bases and 9 bases, there was a span of 5 bases. The CDR3 DNA reads as TGCGCCAGCAGTGAGACGGGTGAGCAGTTCTTC. It encodes CASSETGEQFF.

The gene calls are TRBV20-1 and TRBJ2-7; D unresolved. CDR1 is DFQATT, CDR2 SNEGSKA, per germline (reference sequence). This CDR3 spans 11 amino acids. V was cut by 3 bases and J by 5 bases, with 8 bases left in between. CDR3 in amino acids: CSASLSDEQYF. As DNA, the CDR3 is TGCAGTGCTAGCCTATCGGACGAGCAGTACTTC.

In the case of this clone: The sample has other DNA sequences that encode this CDR3 too. The rearrangement uses TRBV9 and TRBJ1-5; D may be TRBD1 (5 bases). V lost 2 bases and J lost 4, with 10 bases in between. Germline lookup yields CDR1 SGDLS and CDR2 YYNGEE. The CDR3 covers 14 residues. The CDR3 loop is CASSVGQGNQPQHF. In DNA form, the CDR3 reads TGTGCCAGCAGCGTCGGGCAGGGTAATCAGCCCCAGCATTTT.

The V gene is TRBV12-3 or TRBV12-4, the J gene TRBJ2-6; D is undetermined. V dropped 7 bases and J dropped 1 base, with 5 bases sitting between them. The CDR3 covers 13 residues. The CDR3 region is CASMESGANVLTF. The CDR3 DNA reads as TGTGCCAGCATGGAATCTGGGGCCAACGTCCTGACTTTC.